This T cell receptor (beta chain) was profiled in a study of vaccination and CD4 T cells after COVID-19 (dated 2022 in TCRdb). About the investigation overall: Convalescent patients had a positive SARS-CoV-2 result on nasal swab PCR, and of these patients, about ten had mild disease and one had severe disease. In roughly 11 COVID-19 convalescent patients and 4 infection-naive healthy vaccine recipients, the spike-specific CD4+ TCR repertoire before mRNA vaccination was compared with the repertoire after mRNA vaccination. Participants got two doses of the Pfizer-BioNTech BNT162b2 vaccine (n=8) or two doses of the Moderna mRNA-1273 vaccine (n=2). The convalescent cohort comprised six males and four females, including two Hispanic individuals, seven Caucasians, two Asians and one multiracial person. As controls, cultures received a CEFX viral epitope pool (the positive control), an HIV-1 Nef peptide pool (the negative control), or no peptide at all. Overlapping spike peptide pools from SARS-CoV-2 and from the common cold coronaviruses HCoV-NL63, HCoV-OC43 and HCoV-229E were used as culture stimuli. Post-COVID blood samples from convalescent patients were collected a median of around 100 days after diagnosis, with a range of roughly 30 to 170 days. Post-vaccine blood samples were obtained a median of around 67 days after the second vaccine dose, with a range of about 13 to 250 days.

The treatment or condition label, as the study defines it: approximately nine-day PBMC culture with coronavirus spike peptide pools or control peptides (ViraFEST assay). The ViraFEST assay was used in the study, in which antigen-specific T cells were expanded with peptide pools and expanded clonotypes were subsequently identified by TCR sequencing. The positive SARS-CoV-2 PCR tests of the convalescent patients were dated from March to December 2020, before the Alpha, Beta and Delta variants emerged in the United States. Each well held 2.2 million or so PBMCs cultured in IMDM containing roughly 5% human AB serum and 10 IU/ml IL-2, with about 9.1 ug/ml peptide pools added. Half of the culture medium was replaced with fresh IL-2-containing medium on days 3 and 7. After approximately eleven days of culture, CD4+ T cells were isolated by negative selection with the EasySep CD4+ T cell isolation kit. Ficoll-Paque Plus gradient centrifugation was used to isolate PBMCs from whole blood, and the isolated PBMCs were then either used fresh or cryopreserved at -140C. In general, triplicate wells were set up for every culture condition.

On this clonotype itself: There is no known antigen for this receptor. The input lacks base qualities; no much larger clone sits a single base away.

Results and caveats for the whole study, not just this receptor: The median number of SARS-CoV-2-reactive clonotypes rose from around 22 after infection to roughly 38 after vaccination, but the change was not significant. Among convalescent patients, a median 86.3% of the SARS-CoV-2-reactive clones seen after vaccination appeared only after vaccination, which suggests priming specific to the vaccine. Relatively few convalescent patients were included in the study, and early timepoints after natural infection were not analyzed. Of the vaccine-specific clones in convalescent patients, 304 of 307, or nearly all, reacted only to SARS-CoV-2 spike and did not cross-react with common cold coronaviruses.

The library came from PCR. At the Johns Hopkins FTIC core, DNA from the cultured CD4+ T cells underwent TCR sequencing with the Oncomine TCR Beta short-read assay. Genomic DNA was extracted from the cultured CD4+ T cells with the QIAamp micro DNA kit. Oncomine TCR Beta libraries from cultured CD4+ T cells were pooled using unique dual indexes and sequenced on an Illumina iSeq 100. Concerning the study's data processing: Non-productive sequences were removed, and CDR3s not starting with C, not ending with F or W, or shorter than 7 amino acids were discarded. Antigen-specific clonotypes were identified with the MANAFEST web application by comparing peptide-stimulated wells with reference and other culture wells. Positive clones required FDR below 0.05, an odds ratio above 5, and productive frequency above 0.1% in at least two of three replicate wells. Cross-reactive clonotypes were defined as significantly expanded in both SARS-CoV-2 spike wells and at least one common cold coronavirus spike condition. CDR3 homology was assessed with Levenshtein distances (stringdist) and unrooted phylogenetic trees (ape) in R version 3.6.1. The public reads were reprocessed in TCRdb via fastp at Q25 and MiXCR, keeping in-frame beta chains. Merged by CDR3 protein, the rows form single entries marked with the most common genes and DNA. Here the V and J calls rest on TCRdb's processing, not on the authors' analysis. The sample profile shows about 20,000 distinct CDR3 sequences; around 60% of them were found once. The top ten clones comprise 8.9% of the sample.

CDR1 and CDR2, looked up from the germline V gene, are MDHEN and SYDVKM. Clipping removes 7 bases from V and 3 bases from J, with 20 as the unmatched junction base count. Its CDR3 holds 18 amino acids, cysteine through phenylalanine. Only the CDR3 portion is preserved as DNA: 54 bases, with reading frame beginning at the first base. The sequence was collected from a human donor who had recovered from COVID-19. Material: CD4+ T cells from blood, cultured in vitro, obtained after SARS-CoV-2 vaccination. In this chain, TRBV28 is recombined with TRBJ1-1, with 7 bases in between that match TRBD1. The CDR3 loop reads CASTLIYRTGKEDTEAFF. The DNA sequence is TGTGCCAGCACCCTCATATACCGGACAGGTAAGGAGGACACTGAAGCTTTCTTT.